These 29 T cell receptor beta chains came from one sample sequenced in a study of post-analysis software for immune sequencing data. General study findings and limits: Patients used about 5 TRBV segments, including TRBV5-6, TRBV5-1 and TRBV20-1, more often than controls.

The antigens these receptors bind are not known. cDNA libraries for TCR beta contained unique molecular identifiers. TCRdb passed the PCR reads through MiXCR, listing each CDR3 protein once. This sample has roughly 430,000 distinct CDR3 sequences; 30% to 40% occur once, and the top ten carry 7.6%. The sequenced sample was blood. These receptors were collected from a girl aged 2-10 years with multiple sclerosis.

This clonotype showed up many times. The rearrangement links TRBV10-2 to TRBJ2-5; 9 bases are a match to TRBD2. This CDR3 spans 14 amino acids. Germline CDR1 WSHSY, CDR2 SAAADI. Unmatched junction bases numbered 3, after V lost 5 bases and J lost 2 bases. The CDR3 protein is CASSMTSGQETQYF. Here the CDR3 DNA reads TGCGCCAGCAGTATGACTAGCGGTCAAGAGACCCAGTACTTC.

This chain connects TRBV20-1 to TRBJ2-3; tentatively, D is TRBD1 or TRBD2 (5 bases each). Deletions cut 6 bases from V and 6 bases from J, with 16 bases between. This CDR3 has 13 residues. Germline values: CDR1 DFQATT, CDR2 SNEGSKA (reference sequence). CDR3 residues: CSAGPGTRDTQYF. In DNA, the CDR3 is TGCAGTGCCGGCCCCGGGACCAGGGATACGCAGTATTTT.

A note on this clonotype: Being one base from a much bigger clone, this may be a read error. The chain recombines TRBV20-1 with TRBJ2-7; 9 nucleotides align to TRBD1. Per the germline V gene, CDR1 is DFQATT and CDR2 is SNEGSKA (reference sequence). CDR3 length: 15 amino acids. CDR3 coding DNA: TGCAGTGCTAGGGAACCGGGACAGGGTGGCTACGACCAGTACTTC. Protein sequence: CSAREPGQGGYDQYF.

A few counts support this clonotype. This chain connects TRBV12-3 or TRBV12-4 to TRBJ1-2; D might be TRBD1 (5 bases). The CDR3 has 14 amino acids. V shed 6 bases and J shed 0 bases, with 11 bases lying between them. The CDR3 sequence is CASSTGGTNYGYTF. The CDR3, as DNA: TGTGCCAGCAGCACCGGGGGTACTAACTATGGCTACACCTTC.

The chain links TRBV5-1 to TRBJ2-3; D gene unclear. CDR1 is SGHRS and CDR2 is YFSETQ in the germline V gene. The CDR3 consists of 13 residues. Trimming took 1 base from V and 5 from J, leaving 8 bases between them. The CDR3 coding sequence is TGCGCCAGCAGCTTGAACACCCAAGATACGCAGTATTTT. Translated, it gives CASSLNTQDTQYF.

The chain couples TRBV2 to TRBJ2-1; the D gene is possibly TRBD2 (6 bases). Germline-derived CDR1 and CDR2 are SNHLY and FYNNEI. This CDR3 has 13 residues. Trimming left V 4 bases short and J 8 bases short, with 12 bases between. CDR3 sequence reads: CASSARLVDEQFF. The CDR3, as DNA: TGTGCCAGCAGTGCGAGACTAGTGGATGAGCAGTTCTTC.

The genes are TRBV18 and TRBJ2-4, with 7 bases that match TRBD1. The germline V gene encodes CDR1 KGHSH and CDR2 LQKENI. Trimming removed 8 bases from V and 1 base from J; junction bases left unmatched: 2. The CDR3 extends over 13 amino acids. CDR3 loop: CASTGAAKNIQYF. The CDR3, as DNA: TGTGCCAGCACAGGGGCGGCCAAAAACATTCAGTACTTC.

This rearrangement joins TRBV7-2 to TRBJ2-3, with no clear D. Germline V gene data show CDR1 as SGHTA and CDR2 as FQGNSA. This CDR3 has 14 residues. V shed 3 bases and J shed 5 bases, with 12 bases lying between them. In DNA, the CDR3 is TGTGCCAGCAGCTTCGGACCACGACTAGATACGCAGTATTTT. The encoded protein is CASSFGPRLDTQYF.

The rearrangement links TRBV20-1 to TRBJ2-1; 14 nucleotides line up with TRBD2. The germline V gene has CDR1 DFQATT and CDR2 SNEGSKA (reference sequence). The CDR3 runs to 18 residues. V shed 5 bases, J shed 8 bases, and the junction held 17 bases outside the gene matches. The CDR3 loop is CSAASGTSGRGPLDEQFF. CDR3 sequence (DNA): TGCAGTGCTGCCTCCGGGACTAGCGGGAGAGGGCCACTCGATGAGCAGTTCTTC.

J is TRBJ2-7 and V is TRBV3-1, with unresolved D. The CDR3 is 14 amino acids. Deletions cut 3 bases from V and 6 bases from J, with 15 bases between. Per the germline V gene, CDR1 is LGHDT and CDR2 is YNNKEL (reference sequence). CDR3 nucleotides: TGTGCCAGCAGCCATCCTGGAATCCCTAGCGAGCAGTACTTC. Translation: CASSHPGIPSEQYF.

The rearrangement uses TRBV29-1 and TRBJ2-4; D may match TRBD1 or TRBD2 (5 bases each). The CDR3 spans 16 residues. Trimming left V 4 bases short and J 2 bases short, with 18 bases between. Germline lookup yields CDR1 SQVTM and CDR2 ANQGSEA. This chain's CDR3 is CSVVGTGYDSKNIQYF. The DNA of the CDR3 is TGCAGCGTTGTAGGGACCGGCTATGATTCCAAAAACATTCAGTACTTC. Based on the CDR3 plus reference TRBV29-1 and TRBJ2-4, the full variable domain is SAVISQKPSRDICQRGTSLTIQCQVDSQVTMMFWYRQQPGQSLTLIATANQGSEATYESGFVIDKFPISRPNLTFSTLTVSNMSPEDSSIYLCSVVGTGYDSKNIQYFGAGTRLSVL.

The chain carries TRBV28 and TRBJ2-5; tentatively, D is TRBD1 (6 bases). The CDR3 covers 16 residues. The germline V gene encodes CDR1 MDHEN and CDR2 SYDVKM. Deletions cut 5 bases from V and 5 bases from J, with 21 bases between. DNA for the CDR3: TGTGCCAGCAGTCCCCACTCAGACAGGCCCCAGGAGACCCAGTACTTC. Translated: CASSPHSDRPQETQYF.

The chain combines TRBV6-2 or TRBV6-3 with TRBJ1-1, with 9 bases that match TRBD1. Germline V gene lookup returns CDR1 MNHEY and CDR2 SVGEGT. Losses at the gene ends were 2 bases for V and 12 bases for J; bases not matched to a gene: 10. The CDR3 runs to 14 residues. CDR3 coding DNA: TGTGCCAGCAGTTACCGGGGGACAGGGATTGACTCTTTCTTT. This sequence encodes CASSYRGTGIDSFF.

V is TRBV7-8 and J is TRBJ2-5; TRBD2 aligns across 9 bases. This CDR3 contains 16 residues. Germline lookup yields CDR1 SGHVS and CDR2 FQNEAQ. Trimming removed 5 bases from V and 5 bases from J; junction bases left unmatched: 12. The CDR3 DNA reads TGTGCCAGCAGCAAACGGACTAGCGACATAAGGGAGACCCAGTACTTC. This codes for CASSKRTSDIRETQYF.

The table lists this clonotype with a few counts. The CDR3 here is CASSLAGQYGGYTF. Written as DNA, the CDR3 is TGTGCCAGCAGTTTAGCCGGGCAGTATGGAGGCTACACCTTC. This chain joins TRBV28 and TRBJ1-2; D is unresolved. V lost 2 bases and J 8 bases, leaving 15 bases between the germline ends. The CDR3 runs 14 residues. Germline CDR1 and CDR2: MDHEN and SYDVKM.

This rearrangement joins TRBV20-1 to TRBJ1-1, with no clear D. V lost 3 bases and J 0 bases, leaving 11 bases between the germline ends. CDR1 and CDR2 (germline): DFQATT, SNEGSKA (reference sequence). The CDR3 loop spans 14 amino acids. CDR3 in DNA: TGCAGTGCTAGCGGAGACGGAATGAACACTGAAGCTTTCTTT. It codes for CSASGDGMNTEAFF.

A word on this clonotype: A junction end diverges from the germline sequence, so it may reflect a read error. The gene calls are TRBV7-2 and TRBJ2-5; 8 nucleotides align to TRBD1. This CDR3 has 12 amino acids. Germline V gives CDR1 SGHTA, CDR2 FQGNSA. The CDR3 DNA is TGTGCCAGCCTGGGACAGGAAGAGACCCGGTACTTC. Its protein product is CASLGQEETRYF.

This clonotype has only a few counts. This rearrangement joins TRBV29-1 to TRBJ2-1, with D hard to call. The CDR3 is made up of 14 amino acids. Germline loops: CDR1 SQVTM, CDR2 ANQGSEA. Trimming took 5 bases from V and 4 from J, leaving 15 bases between them. The CDR3 here is CSVRSQLTYNEQFF. In DNA form, the CDR3 reads TGCAGCGTTAGGTCGCAGTTGACGTACAATGAGCAGTTCTTC.

This chain links TRBV10-3 with TRBJ1-5; tentative D call: TRBD1 (5 bases). The V gene's germline CDR1 is ENHRY and CDR2 SYGVKD. Trimming removed 3 bases at V and 0 bases at J, with 6 bases between. This CDR3 spans 14 amino acids. CDR3 residues: CAISDRASNQPQHF. CDR3 nucleotide sequence: TGTGCCATCAGTGACAGGGCTAGCAATCAGCCCCAGCATTTT.

This clonotype was counted a few times. V gene TRBV7-2 combines with J gene TRBJ2-3, with unresolved D. V dropped 6 bases and J dropped 1 base, with 14 bases sitting between them. Germline CDR1 is SGHTA and CDR2 is FQGNSA. The CDR3 is made up of 15 amino acids. CDR3 coding DNA: TGTGCCAGCAGAACATCTGGGTTTGGCACAGATACGCAGTATTTT. It translates to CASRTSGFGTDTQYF.

This clonotype was seen more than once but under ten times. The rearrangement joins TRBV20-1 to TRBJ2-3; 7 bases are shared with TRBD2. V lost 3 bases and J lost 9; bases outside the gene matches: 15. Germline CDR1 is DFQATT and CDR2 is SNEGSKA (reference sequence). The CDR3 runs 15 residues. The CDR3 nucleotides read TGCAGTGCTAGCCCCGGGACTACCAGGAGGGGCACGCAGTATTTT. Translated: CSASPGTTRRGTQYF.

The chain uses TRBV12-3 or TRBV12-4 and TRBJ2-1, with TRBD1 identical over 9 bases. V lost 6 bases to trimming and J lost 7 bases; unmatched junction nucleotides: 4. The CDR3 loop spans 13 amino acids. Written as DNA, the CDR3 is TGTGCCAGCAGGGGGACAGGGTATAATGAGCAGTTCTTC. Residues: CASRGTGYNEQFF.

V usage is TRBV20-1 and J usage is TRBJ2-5, with 10 nucleotides matching TRBD2. The CDR3 is made up of 13 amino acids. Looked up from germline, CDR1 is DFQATT and CDR2 is SNEGSKA (reference sequence). J lost 10 bases, V lost 5 bases, and 10 bases had no gene match. CDR3 coding DNA: TGCAGTGCTCGTCAGCTAGCGGGAGAGGTCCAGTACTTC. As protein: CSARQLAGEVQYF.

The chain is built from TRBV5-6 and TRBJ2-7; 10 bases fit TRBD1. CDR1 and CDR2 from the germline V gene are SGHDT and YYEEEE. There are 15 residues in the CDR3. V shed 1 base, J shed 6 bases, and the junction held 7 bases outside the gene matches. CDR3 coding DNA: TGTGCCAGCAGCTTGTCGGGGACAGGGGAGGGCGAGCAGTACTTC. Amino acids: CASSLSGTGEGEQYF. Full variable domain (rest looked up from reference TRBV5-6 and TRBJ2-7): DAGVTQSPTHLIKTRGQQVTLRCSPKSGHDTVSWYQQALGQGPQFIFQYYEEEERQRGNFPDRFSGHQFPNYSSELNVNALLLGDSALYLCASSLSGTGEGEQYFGPGTRLTVT.

This clonotype showed up just a few times. CDR3 nucleotide sequence: TGCAGTGCTAGAGATTTGTCTAGCGGGAGTAGCTCCTACAATGAGCAGTTCTTC. It yields the protein CSARDLSSGSSSYNEQFF. The V and J genes are TRBV20-1 and TRBJ2-1; 10 bases map to TRBD2. The junction had 8 bases not matched to a gene; V was cut back by 0 bases and J by 0 bases. The CDR3 extends over 18 amino acids. Germline CDR1 is DFQATT and CDR2 is SNEGSKA (reference sequence).

This clonotype has a single count. This chain links TRBV4-1 with TRBJ1-1; D unclear. Trimming shortened V by 0 bases and J by 8 bases, and 19 bases separated the two germline ends. Germline V gene data show CDR1 as MGHRA and CDR2 as YSYEKL. The CDR3 loop spans 16 amino acids. The CDR3 DNA follows: TGCGCCAGCAGCCAAGATCCTATCCTGATGACGGCCGAAGCTTTCTTT. Its protein product is CASSQDPILMTAEAFF.

V is TRBV5-6 and J is TRBJ2-5; TRBD2 is a possible D gene (5 bases). The CDR3 has 14 amino acids. Germline V gives CDR1 SGHDT, CDR2 YYEEEE. V dropped 4 bases and J dropped 3 bases, with 13 bases sitting between them. The CDR3 DNA sequence: TGTGCCAGCAGCCCCCTAGCACTGGAAGAGACCCAGTACTTC. Translation: CASSPLALEETQYF.

This sequence joins TRBV12-5 and TRBJ2-7, with D tentatively TRBD2 (5 bases). V was trimmed by 2 bases and J by 4 bases, leaving 9 bases between them. The CDR3 loop spans 13 amino acids. Germline V lookup: CDR1 LGHNT, CDR2 FRNRAP. CDR3 residues: CASGLFPGYEQYF. CDR3 DNA sequence: TGTGCTAGTGGTTTGTTCCCGGGATACGAGCAGTACTTC.

The rearrangement joins TRBV30 to TRBJ1-5, with no clear D. The CDR3 runs 15 residues. The V gene lost 0 bases and the J gene lost 3 bases, with 12 bases spanning the gap. The V gene's germline CDR1 is GTSNPN and CDR2 SVGIG (reference sequence). The CDR3 loop reads CAWSVTGFNNQPQHF. CDR3 coding DNA: TGTGCCTGGAGTGTAACCGGGTTTAACAATCAGCCCCAGCATTTT.